The 5 T cell receptor beta chains below were found in one sample sequenced in a study of cytomegalovirus exposure and HLA in healthy donors. PCR employed 60 Vbeta and 13 Jbeta primers. Sequencing used immunoSEQ multiplex PCR; TCRdb keeps in-frame clones, though not all of them. Found here are approximately 160,000 clones, roughly 80% of them singletons; the top ten hold less than 5%. The material sequenced was PBMCs. The receptors originated from a male donor in good health and CMV-seronegative.

This clone showed up just a few times. The gene calls are TRBV5-6 and TRBJ2-7; 9 bases are shared with TRBD1. The ends lost 5 bases at V and 3 bases at J; junction bases unmatched: 12. There are 16 residues in the CDR3. Per the germline V gene, CDR1 is SGHDT and CDR2 is YYEEEE. CDR3 loop: CASRSSYRGRLYEQYF. CDR3 in DNA: TGTGCCAGCAGGTCATCTTACAGGGGGCGCCTCTACGAGCAGTACTTC.

The rearrangement uses TRBV6-5 and TRBJ1-5, with D tentatively TRBD1 (6 bases). The CDR3 has 15 residues. Trimming took off 6 bases at V and 0 bases at J, with 12 bases between the two ends. The germline gives CDR1 MNHEY, CDR2 SVGAGI. The CDR3 DNA reads TGTGCCAGCAGGAGGACAGATATTAGCAATCAGCCCCAGCATTTT. Encoded protein: CASRRTDISNQPQHF.

This chain links TRBV6-5 with TRBJ2-2, with D perhaps matching TRBD1 (6 bases). V shed 2 bases and J shed 5 bases, with 12 bases lying between them. The CDR3 extends over 15 amino acids. Germline V gives CDR1 MNHEY, CDR2 SVGAGI. CDR3 nucleotides: TGTGCCAGCAGTTACGATAGCAGGGGTACCGGGGAGCTGTTTTTT. As protein: CASSYDSRGTGELFF.

The chain has TRBV30 and TRBJ2-7, with 7 bases that match TRBD1. CDR1 GTSNPN and CDR2 SVGIG come from the germline V gene (reference sequence). Trimming cost V 2 bases and J 5 bases; bases outside gene matches: 15. The CDR3 loop spans 16 amino acids. In DNA form, the CDR3 reads TGTGCCTGGAGTAAGGGGGTCCAGGGGGTAGTCGACGAGCAGTACTTC. Its protein product is CAWSKGVQGVVDEQYF.

This clone was recorded only once. The CDR3 DNA is TGTGCCAGCAGTCATGGTGGACAGGGAACAGAGACCCAGTACTTC. It yields the protein CASSHGGQGTETQYF. The chain is built from TRBV28 and TRBJ2-5; 8 positions agree with TRBD1. The CDR3 spans 15 residues. CDR1 and CDR2 (germline): MDHEN, SYDVKM. The ends lost 5 bases at V and 4 bases at J; junction bases unmatched: 9.